These 12 T cell receptor beta chains originate from one sample sequenced in a study of OX40 agonist ivuxolimab in advanced cancers. Sequencing was performed with immunoSEQ multiplex PCR; in TCRdb, only in-frame clones are kept and a portion is missing. The table records tens of thousands of clones, more than 70% of them present only once. The input for sequencing was CD4+ or CD8+ T cells sorted from blood, taken in a trial of the OX40 agonist ivuxolimab. The source is an adult with an advanced solid tumor such as melanoma, head and neck, liver or kidney cancer.

The V call is TRBV5-6, the J call TRBJ2-5; D may be TRBD1 or TRBD2 (5 bases each). The CDR3 extends over 16 amino acids. The V gene's germline CDR1 is SGHDT and CDR2 YYEEEE. Between the trimmed V and J ends, which lost 1 base and 5 bases, there was a span of 18 bases. CDR3: CASSLRWGGDRETQYF. DNA of the CDR3: TGTGCCAGCAGCTTGCGATGGGGTGGGGACCGGGAGACCCAGTACTTC.

This chain connects TRBV4-1 to TRBJ2-3; TRBD2 aligns across 7 bases. Germline loops: CDR1 MGHRA, CDR2 YSYEKL. CDR3 length equals 16 residues. Trimming at V came to 4 bases and at J to 1 base, leaving 8 bases not matched to a gene. The CDR3 loop reads CASSPSVLAGTDTQYF. For the CDR3, the DNA is TGCGCCAGCAGCCCATCGGTCCTAGCGGGCACAGATACGCAGTATTTT.

The V call is TRBV7-2, the J call TRBJ2-3; D is ambiguous. V was pared by 3 bases and J by 0 bases, with 10 bases between. The germline V gene has CDR1 SGHTA and CDR2 FQGNSA. The CDR3 is 15 residues long. CDR3 DNA: TGTGCCAGCAGCTTTCGGGCGGAGAGCACAGATACGCAGTATTTT. Encoded protein: CASSFRAESTDTQYF.

The genes are TRBV28 and TRBJ2-1; TRBD2 matches 9 bases. Trimming at V came to 1 base and at J to 4 bases, leaving 2 bases not matched to a gene. The CDR3 totals 15 residues. Germline lookup yields CDR1 MDHEN and CDR2 SYDVKM. CDR3 residues: CASSLSTSGYNEQFF. The DNA for the CDR3 is TGTGCCAGCAGTTTATCAACTAGCGGGTACAATGAGCAGTTCTTC.

The table lists this clone with a few counts. The rearrangement joins TRBV9 to TRBJ2-1; 7 bases fit TRBD2. Germline trimming cut 6 bases from V and 7 bases from J; bases unmatched to any gene: 19. The CDR3 consists of 17 residues. Germline V gene data show CDR1 as SGDLS and CDR2 as YYNGEE. The CDR3 sequence is CASKPGIGASGFNEQFF. The CDR3 bases are TGTGCCAGCAAGCCAGGGATCGGGGCTAGCGGATTTAATGAGCAGTTCTTC.

The chain has TRBV19 and TRBJ2-1; D is undetermined. This CDR3 is 15 amino acids long. Trimming stripped 0 bases from V and 3 bases from J, with 9 bases between. Germline V gives CDR1 LNHDA, CDR2 SQIVND (reference sequence). The DNA for the CDR3 is TGTGCCAGTAGTATAGAAAGGTACCTCTACAATGAGCAGTTCTTC. Its translation is CASSIERYLYNEQFF. Full variable domain (outside the CDR3, taken from reference TRBV19 and TRBJ2-1): DGGITQSPKYLFRKEGQNVTLSCEQNLNHDAMYWYRQDPGQGLRLIYYSQIVNDFQKGDIAEGYSVSREKKESFPLTVTSAQKNPTAFYLCASSIERYLYNEQFFGPGTRLTVL.

The J gene is TRBJ2-5, the V gene TRBV6-1; TRBD2 is a possible D gene (5 bases). The V gene's germline CDR1 is MNHNS and CDR2 SASEGT. Trimming stripped 5 bases from V and 1 base from J, with 8 bases between. CDR3 length: 13 amino acids. The CDR3 loop reads CASSTGVQETQYF. Here the CDR3 DNA reads TGTGCCAGCAGTACCGGGGTCCAAGAGACCCAGTACTTC.

The J gene is TRBJ2-5, the V gene TRBV7-2; the D is unclear. Trimming left V 5 bases short and J 7 bases short, with 17 bases between. The length of the CDR3 is 14 residues. CDR1 is SGHTA and CDR2 is FQGNSA in the germline V gene. Here the CDR3 reads CASSLRFDSGTQYF. In nucleotides, the CDR3 is TGTGCCAGCAGCCTTCGTTTCGATTCGGGGACCCAGTACTTC.

The J gene is TRBJ2-7, the V gene TRBV28, with 12 bases fitting TRBD2. There are 17 residues in the CDR3. V was clipped by 6 bases and J by 5 bases; unmatched bases: 14. In germline, CDR1 is MDHEN, CDR2 SYDVKM. Written as DNA, the CDR3 is TGTGCCAGCAGCACCTTGACGACTGGACTAGCGGGACACGAGCAGTACTTC. This gives the protein CASSTLTTGLAGHEQYF.

The chain employs TRBV5-1 and TRBJ1-1; D remains unclear. V was shortened by 0 bases and J by 2 bases, with 5 bases between the two germline ends. Germline V gives CDR1 SGHRS, CDR2 YFSETQ. The CDR3 consists of 13 residues. The CDR3 sequence is CASSLVRNTEAFF. The CDR3 DNA follows: TGCGCCAGCAGCTTGGTACGTAACACTGAAGCTTTCTTT. Drawing the rest from reference TRBV5-1 and TRBJ1-1, the complete variable domain is KAGVTQTPRYLIKTRGQQVTLSCSPISGHRSVSWYQQTPGQGLQFLFEYFSETQRNKGNFPGRFSGRQFSNSRSEMNVSTLELGDSALYLCASSLVRNTEAFFGQGTRLTVV.

This clone was detected only a few times. The CDR3 nucleotides read TGTGCCAGCAGCCAAGATGGAGACAGGAACCTATACAATGAGCAGTTCTTC. Its translation is CASSQDGDRNLYNEQFF. The chain is built from TRBV4-2 and TRBJ2-1, with D maybe TRBD1 (6 bases). Germline V gene sequence: CDR1 LGHNA, CDR2 YNFKEQ. With 0 bases removed from V and 4 bases from J, the gap between germline ends came to 16 bases. The CDR3 has 17 amino acids.

The chain is built from TRBV28 and TRBJ2-7; 7 nucleotides line up with TRBD1. Germline V lookup: CDR1 MDHEN, CDR2 SYDVKM. CDR3 length: 13 amino acids. The V segment lost 10 bases and the J segment 7 bases; nucleotides outside the gene matches: 13. The CDR3, as DNA: TGTGCCACCTCAGGAGAGGGGGCGCGAGAGCAGTACTTC. Translating it yields CATSGEGAREQYF.